This TCR beta chain was sequenced in a study of control samples from healthy donors and cancer patients. The CDR3 has 12 amino acids. Germline values: CDR1 MNHGY, CDR2 SAAAGT. Trimming pared 8 bases from V and 1 base from J, leaving 6 bases between. Sequencing used immunoSEQ multiplex PCR; TCRdb keeps in-frame clones, though not all of them. The repertoire includes some 120,000 clones, approximately 93% of them detected once, and 6.5% to 9% sits in the top ten. This TCR was sampled from a woman younger than 30 in good health. Sequenced sample: blood. The V and J genes are TRBV6-8 and TRBJ1-5; D call uncertain. In DNA form, the CDR3 reads TGTGCCAGCGGATACAGCAATCAGCCCCAGCATTTT. The encoded protein is CASGYSNQPQHF.